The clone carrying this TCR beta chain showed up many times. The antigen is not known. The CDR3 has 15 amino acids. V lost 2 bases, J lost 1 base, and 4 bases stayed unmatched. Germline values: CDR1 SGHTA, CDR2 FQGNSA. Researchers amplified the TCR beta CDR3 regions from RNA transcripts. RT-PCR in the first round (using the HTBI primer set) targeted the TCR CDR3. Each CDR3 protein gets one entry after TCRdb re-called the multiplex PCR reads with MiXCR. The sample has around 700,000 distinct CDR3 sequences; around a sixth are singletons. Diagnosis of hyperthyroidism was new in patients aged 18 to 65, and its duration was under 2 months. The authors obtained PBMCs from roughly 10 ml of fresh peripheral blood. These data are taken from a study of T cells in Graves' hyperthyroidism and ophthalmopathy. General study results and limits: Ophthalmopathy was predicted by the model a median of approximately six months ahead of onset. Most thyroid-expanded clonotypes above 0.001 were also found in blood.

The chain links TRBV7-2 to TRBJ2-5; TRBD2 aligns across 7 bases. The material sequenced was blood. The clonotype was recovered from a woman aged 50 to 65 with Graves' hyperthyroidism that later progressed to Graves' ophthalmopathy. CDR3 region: CASSLSLAAQETQYF. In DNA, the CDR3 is TGTGCCAGCAGCTTAAGTCTAGCGGCCCAAGAGACCCAGTACTTC.